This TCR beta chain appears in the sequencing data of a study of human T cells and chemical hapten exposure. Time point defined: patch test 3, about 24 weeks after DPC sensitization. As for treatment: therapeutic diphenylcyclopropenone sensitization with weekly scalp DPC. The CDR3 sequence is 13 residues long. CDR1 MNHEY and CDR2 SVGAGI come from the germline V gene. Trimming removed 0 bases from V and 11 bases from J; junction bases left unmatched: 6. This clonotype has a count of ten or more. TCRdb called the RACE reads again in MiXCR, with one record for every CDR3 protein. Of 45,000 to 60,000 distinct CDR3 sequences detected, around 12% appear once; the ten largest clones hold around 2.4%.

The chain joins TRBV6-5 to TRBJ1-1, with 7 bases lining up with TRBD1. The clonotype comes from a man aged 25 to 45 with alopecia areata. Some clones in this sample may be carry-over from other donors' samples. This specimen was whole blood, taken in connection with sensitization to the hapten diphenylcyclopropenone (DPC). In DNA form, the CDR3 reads TGTGCCAGCAGTTACTCTGGGGGACAGTCGGCTTTCTTT. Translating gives CASSYSGGQSAFF.